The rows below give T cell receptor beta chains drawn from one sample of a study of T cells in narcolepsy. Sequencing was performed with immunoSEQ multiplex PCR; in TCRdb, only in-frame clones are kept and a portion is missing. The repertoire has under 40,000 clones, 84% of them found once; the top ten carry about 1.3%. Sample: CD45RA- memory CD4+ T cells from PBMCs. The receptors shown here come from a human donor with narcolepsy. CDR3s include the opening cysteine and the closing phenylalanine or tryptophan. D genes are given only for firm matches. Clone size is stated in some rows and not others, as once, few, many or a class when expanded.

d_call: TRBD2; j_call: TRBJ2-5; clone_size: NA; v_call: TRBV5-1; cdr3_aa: CASSLAPSGGGYQETQYF; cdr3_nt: TGCGCCAGCAGCTTGGCTCCTAGCGGGGGAGGGTACCAAGAGACCCAGTACTTC
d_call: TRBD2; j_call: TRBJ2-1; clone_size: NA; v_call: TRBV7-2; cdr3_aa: CASSLVSGGSNEQFF; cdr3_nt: TGTGCCAGCAGCTTAGTTAGCGGGGGGTCTAATGAGCAGTTCTTC
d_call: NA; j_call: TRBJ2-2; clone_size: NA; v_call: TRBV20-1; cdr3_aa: CSASRGPELFF; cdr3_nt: TGCAGTGCTAGTCGGGGGCCGGAGCTGTTTTTT
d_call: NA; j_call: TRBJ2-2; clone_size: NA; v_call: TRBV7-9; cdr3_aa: CASSPTFTTGELFF; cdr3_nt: TGTGCCAGCAGCCCGACATTTACGACCGGGGAGCTGTTTTTT
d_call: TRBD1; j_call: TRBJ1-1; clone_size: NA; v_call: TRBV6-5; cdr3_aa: CASSLGQQAFF; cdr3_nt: TGTGCCAGCAGCTTGGGACAGCAAGCTTTCTTT
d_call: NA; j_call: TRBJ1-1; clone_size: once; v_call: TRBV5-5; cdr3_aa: CASSLGATGGPDTEAFF; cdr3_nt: TGTGCCAGCAGCTTGGGGGCGACGGGGGGCCCCGACACTGAAGCTTTCTTT
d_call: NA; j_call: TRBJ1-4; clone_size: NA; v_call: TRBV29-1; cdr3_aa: CSVGGPLGEKLFF; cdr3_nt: TGCAGCGTTGGGGGACCCTTGGGAGAAAAACTGTTTTTT
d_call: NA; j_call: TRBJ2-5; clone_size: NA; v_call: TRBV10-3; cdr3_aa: CAISPEQGDWETQYF; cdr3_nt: TGTGCCATCAGTCCGGAACAGGGAGATTGGGAGACCCAGTACTTC
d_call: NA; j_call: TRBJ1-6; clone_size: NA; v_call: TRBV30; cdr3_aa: CAWGSELGSPLHF; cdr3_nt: TGTGCCTGGGGGAGCGAGTTGGGTTCACCCCTCCACTTT
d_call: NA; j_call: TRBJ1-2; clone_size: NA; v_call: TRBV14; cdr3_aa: CASSPDGTNYGYTF; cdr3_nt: TGTGCCAGCAGCCCCGACGGTACTAACTATGGCTACACCTTC
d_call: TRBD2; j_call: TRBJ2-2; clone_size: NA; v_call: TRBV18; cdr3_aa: CASSPPASGGSTGELFF; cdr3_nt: TGTGCCAGCTCACCACCGGCTAGCGGGGGTAGCACCGGGGAGCTGTTTTTT
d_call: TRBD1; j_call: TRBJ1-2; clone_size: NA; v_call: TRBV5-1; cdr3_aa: CASSSPGQDYGYTF; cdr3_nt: TGCGCCAGCAGCTCCCCGGGACAGGACTATGGCTACACCTTC
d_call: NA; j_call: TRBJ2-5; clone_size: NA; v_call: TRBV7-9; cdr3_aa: CASSLAEVRETQYF; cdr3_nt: TGTGCCAGCAGCTTAGCTGAAGTTAGGGAGACCCAGTACTTC
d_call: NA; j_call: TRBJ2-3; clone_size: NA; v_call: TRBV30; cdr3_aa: CAWRRALSTDTQYF; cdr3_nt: TGTGCCTGGAGACGGGCCCTAAGCACAGATACGCAGTATTTT
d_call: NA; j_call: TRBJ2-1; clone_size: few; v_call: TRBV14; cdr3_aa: CASSQEGGRGGFF; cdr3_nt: TGTGCCAGCAGCCAAGAAGGTGGCAGAGGAGGGTTCTTC
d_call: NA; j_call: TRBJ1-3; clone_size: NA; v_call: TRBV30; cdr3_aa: CAVGRNTIYF; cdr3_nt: TGTGCGGTGGGCCGAAACACCATATATTTT
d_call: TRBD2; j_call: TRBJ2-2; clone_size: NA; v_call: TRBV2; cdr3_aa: CARERGPSSTGELFF; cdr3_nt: TGTGCCAGAGAGCGGGGGCCTTCGAGCACCGGGGAGCTGTTTTTT
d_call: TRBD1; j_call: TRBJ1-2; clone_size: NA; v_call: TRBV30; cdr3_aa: CAWSLQTGGSGGYTF; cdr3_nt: TGTGCCTGGAGTCTACAAACAGGGGGCTCTGGTGGCTACACCTTC
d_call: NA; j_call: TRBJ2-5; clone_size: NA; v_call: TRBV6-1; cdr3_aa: CASSRALETQYF; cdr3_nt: TGTGCCAGCAGTAGGGCGCTTGAGACCCAGTACTTC
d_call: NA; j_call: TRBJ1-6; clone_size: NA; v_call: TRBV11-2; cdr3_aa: CASSSGAGKVSYNSPLHF; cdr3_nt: TGTGCCAGCAGCTCCGGGGCGGGGAAGGTTTCCTATAATTCACCCCTCCACTTT
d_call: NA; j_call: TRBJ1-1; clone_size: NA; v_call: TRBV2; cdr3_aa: CASRWTDMNTEAFF; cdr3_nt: TGTGCCAGCCGTTGGACGGATATGAACACTGAAGCTTTCTTT
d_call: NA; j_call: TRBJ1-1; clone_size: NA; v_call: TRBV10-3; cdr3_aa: CAISRTDEAFF; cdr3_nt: TGTGCCATCAGCCGGACCGACGAAGCTTTCTTT
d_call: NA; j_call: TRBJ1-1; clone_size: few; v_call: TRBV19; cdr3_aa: CASSIKATVEAFF; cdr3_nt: TGTGCCAGTAGTATTAAGGCGACAGTTGAAGCTTTCTTT
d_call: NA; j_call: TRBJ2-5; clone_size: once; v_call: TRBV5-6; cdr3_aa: CASGLGVETQYF; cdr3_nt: TGTGCCAGCGGCTTGGGGGTAGAGACCCAGTACTTC
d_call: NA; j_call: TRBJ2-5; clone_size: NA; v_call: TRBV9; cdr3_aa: CASSVGVETQYF; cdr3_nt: TGTGCCAGCAGCGTTGGTGTAGAGACCCAGTACTTC
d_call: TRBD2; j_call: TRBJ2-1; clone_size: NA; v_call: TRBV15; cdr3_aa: CATSRVAGGLRLRNEQFF; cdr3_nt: TGTGCCACCAGCAGGGTAGCGGGGGGGCTTAGACTTCGCAATGAGCAGTTCTTC
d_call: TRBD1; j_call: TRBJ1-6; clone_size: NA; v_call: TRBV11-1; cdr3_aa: CASSPGQGDNSPLHF; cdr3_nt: TGTGCCAGCAGCCCCGGACAGGGGGATAATTCACCCCTCCACTTT
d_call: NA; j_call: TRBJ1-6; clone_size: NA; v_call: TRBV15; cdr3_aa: CATSGSSYNSPLHF; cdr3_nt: TGTGCCACCAGCGGGAGCTCCTATAATTCACCCCTCCACTTT
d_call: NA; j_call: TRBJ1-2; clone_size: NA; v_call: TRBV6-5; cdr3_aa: CASTDSKDGYTF; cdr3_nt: TGTGCCAGCACCGACAGCAAGGATGGCTACACCTTC
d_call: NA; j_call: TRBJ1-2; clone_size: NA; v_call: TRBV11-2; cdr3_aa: CASSARQEGGYTF; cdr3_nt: TGTGCCAGCAGCGCCCGACAGGAAGGTGGCTACACCTTC
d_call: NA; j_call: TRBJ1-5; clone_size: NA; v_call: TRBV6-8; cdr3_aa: CASSRRQDNQPQHF; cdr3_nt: TGTGCCAGCAGCCGACGCCAGGACAATCAGCCCCAGCATTTT
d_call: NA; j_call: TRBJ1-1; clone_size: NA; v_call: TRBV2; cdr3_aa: CASRGGTLNTEAFF; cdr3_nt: TGTGCCAGCAGGGGAGGAACATTGAACACTGAAGCTTTCTTT
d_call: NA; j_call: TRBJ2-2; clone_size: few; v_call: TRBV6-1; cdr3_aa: CASSEAGNRPRGLFF; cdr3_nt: TGTGCCAGCAGTGAAGCGGGGAATCGACCCCGCGGGCTGTTTTTT
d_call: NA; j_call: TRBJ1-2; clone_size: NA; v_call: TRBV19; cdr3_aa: CASSMRHRDGRRYTF; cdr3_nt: TGTGCCAGTAGTATGAGGCACCGGGACGGGCGGCGCTACACCTTC
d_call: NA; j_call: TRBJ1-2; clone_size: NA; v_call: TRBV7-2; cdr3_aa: CASSLEFTYGYTF; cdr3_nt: TGTGCCAGCAGCTTAGAGTTTACCTATGGCTACACCTTC
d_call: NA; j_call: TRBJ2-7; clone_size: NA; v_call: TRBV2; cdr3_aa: CASTGRSYEQYF; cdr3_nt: TGTGCCAGCACCGGAAGGTCCTACGAGCAGTACTTC
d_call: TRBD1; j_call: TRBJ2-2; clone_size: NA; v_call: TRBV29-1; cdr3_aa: CSVRVQGAGTGELFF; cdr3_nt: TGCAGCGTGCGAGTCCAGGGGGCGGGAACCGGGGAGCTGTTTTTT
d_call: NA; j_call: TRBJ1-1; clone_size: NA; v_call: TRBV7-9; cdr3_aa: CASSLGKVENTEAFF; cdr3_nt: TGTGCCAGCAGCTTAGGGAAGGTAGAGAACACTGAAGCTTTCTTT
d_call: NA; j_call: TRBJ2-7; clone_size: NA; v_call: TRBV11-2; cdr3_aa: CASSLVSVGQYF; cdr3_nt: TGTGCCAGCAGCTTAGTTAGCGTAGGGCAGTACTTC
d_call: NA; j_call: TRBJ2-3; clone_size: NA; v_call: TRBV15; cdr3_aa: CATSRVGPTDTQYF; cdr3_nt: TGTGCCACCAGCAGAGTAGGGCCCACAGATACGCAGTATTTT
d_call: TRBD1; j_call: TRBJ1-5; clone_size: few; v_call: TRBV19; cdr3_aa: CASSIDTTGYSNQPQHF; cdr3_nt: TGTGCCAGTAGTATAGATACGACAGGGTATAGCAATCAGCCCCAGCATTTT
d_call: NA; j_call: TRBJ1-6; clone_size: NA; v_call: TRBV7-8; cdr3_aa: CASRGLSSYNSPLHF; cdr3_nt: TGTGCCAGCAGGGGCCTGAGCTCCTATAATTCACCCCTCCACTTT
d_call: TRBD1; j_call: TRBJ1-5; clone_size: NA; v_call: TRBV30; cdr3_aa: CAWRTGDQPQHF; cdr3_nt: TGTGCCTGGAGGACAGGGGATCAGCCCCAGCATTTT
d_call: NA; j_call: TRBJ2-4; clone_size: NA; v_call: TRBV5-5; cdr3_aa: CASSLGPINIQYF; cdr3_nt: TGTGCCAGCAGCTTGGGGCCGATAAACATTCAGTACTTC
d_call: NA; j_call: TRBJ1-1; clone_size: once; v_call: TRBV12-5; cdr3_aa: CASGPQTGTPATEAFF; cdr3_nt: TGTGCTAGTGGTCCCCAGACCGGAACTCCCGCCACTGAAGCTTTCTTT
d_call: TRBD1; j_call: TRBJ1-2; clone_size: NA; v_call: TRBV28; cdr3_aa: CASLTGAGYGYTF; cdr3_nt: TGTGCCAGCCTCACAGGGGCTGGCTATGGCTACACCTTC
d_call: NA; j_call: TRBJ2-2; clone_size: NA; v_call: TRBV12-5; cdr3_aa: CASGPGGASTGELFF; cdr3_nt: TGTGCTAGTGGTCCCGGCGGGGCGTCCACCGGGGAGCTGTTTTTT
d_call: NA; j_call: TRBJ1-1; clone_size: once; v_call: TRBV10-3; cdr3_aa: CATCELAGATEAFF; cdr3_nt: TGTGCCACCTGCGAGCTGGCAGGAGCCACTGAAGCTTTCTTT
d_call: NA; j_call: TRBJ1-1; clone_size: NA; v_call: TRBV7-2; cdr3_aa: CASSLLLGNTEAFF; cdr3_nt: TGTGCCAGCAGCTTACTTCTTGGAAACACTGAAGCTTTCTTT
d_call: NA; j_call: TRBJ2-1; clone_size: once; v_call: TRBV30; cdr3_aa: CAWSVSATTRNNEQFF; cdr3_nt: TGTGCCTGGAGTGTAAGCGCCACCACAAGGAACAATGAGCAGTTCTTC
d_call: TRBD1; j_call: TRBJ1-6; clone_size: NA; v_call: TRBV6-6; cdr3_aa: CASSSGTGVNSPLHF; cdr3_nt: TGTGCCAGCAGTTCCGGGACAGGCGTCAATTCACCCCTCCACTTT
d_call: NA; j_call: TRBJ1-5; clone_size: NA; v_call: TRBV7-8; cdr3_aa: CASSLRQRDSNQPQHF; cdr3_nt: TGTGCCAGCAGCCTACGACAGAGAGATAGCAATCAGCCCCAGCATTTT
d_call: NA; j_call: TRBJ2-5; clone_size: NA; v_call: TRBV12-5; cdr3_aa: CASGFGETQYF; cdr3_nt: TGTGCTAGTGGTTTTGGGGAGACCCAGTACTTC
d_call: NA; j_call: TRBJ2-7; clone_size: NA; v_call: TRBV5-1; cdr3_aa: CASSLATEASYEQYF; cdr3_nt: TGCGCCAGCAGCTTGGCCACAGAGGCATCCTACGAGCAGTACTTC
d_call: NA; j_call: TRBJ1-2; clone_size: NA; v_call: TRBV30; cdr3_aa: CATDTPYTF; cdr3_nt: TGTGCCACGGACACCCCCTACACCTTC
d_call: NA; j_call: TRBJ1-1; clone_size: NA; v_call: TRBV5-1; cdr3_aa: CASSLDPVNTEAFF; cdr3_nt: TGCGCCAGCAGCTTGGACCCGGTTAACACTGAAGCTTTCTTT
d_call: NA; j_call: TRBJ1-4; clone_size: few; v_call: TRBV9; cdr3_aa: CASSPGRDATNEKLFF; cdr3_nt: TGTGCCAGCAGCCCTGGACGGGATGCAACTAATGAAAAACTGTTTTTT
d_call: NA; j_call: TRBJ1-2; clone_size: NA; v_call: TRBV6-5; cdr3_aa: CASRTGTYGYTF; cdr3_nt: TGTGCCAGCAGAACCGGGACCTATGGCTACACCTTC
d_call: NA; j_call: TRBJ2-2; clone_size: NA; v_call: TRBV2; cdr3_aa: CASSDLGFRTGELFF; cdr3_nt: TGTGCCAGCAGTGATCTGGGTTTTAGGACCGGGGAGCTGTTTTTT
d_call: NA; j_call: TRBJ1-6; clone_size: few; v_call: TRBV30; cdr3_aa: CAWSGARLDYNSPLHF; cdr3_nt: TGTGCCTGGAGTGGGGCCAGATTGGATTATAATTCACCCCTCCACTTT